This entry features one T cell receptor beta chain sequence. The clone's antigen remains unknown. The sample holds no much larger clone one base away, and base qualities are not on file. In total, fewer than 750 healthy bone marrow donors made up the cohort. All cohort members were sampled while nominally healthy, although unrecorded immune exposures were likely present. The donor was CMV seronegative and belonged to the group of 352 seronegative cohort members. Every donor gave a peripheral blood sample, and the peripheral blood mononuclear cells from that sample were used for TCR beta sequencing. The Qiagen DNeasy Blood Extraction Kit was used to extract genomic DNA from the blood cell samples. Taken from the germline V gene, the CDR1 and CDR2 loops are SQVTM and ANQGSEA. The CDR3 sequence holds 14 residues, the cysteine and phenylalanine included. The CDR3 DNA has 42 bases and is translated from base 1. Ends trimmed: V by 2 bases, J by 1 base; bases unmatched to a gene: 1.

The record originates from a study of cytomegalovirus exposure and HLA in healthy donors (TCRdb year 2017). About the investigation overall: According to an earlier analysis of around 600 of the donors, about 179 million T cells yielded 117 million unique TCR beta sequences and less than 300 Gb of sequence data. Both class I and class II loci were covered by HLA typing, at four-digit resolution. Among roughly 370 genotyped donors of the cohort, an average of approximately 240,000 unique TCR beta nucleotide sequences were sequenced per donor, about a sixth of them non-productive. A later genetic analysis took genome-wide SNP genotypes for 398 of the 666 donors and used that subset as a discovery cohort. Every discovery cohort repertoire had been produced on one sequencing platform. A later analysis re-examined previously published TCR beta repertoires from about 700 donors and added high-resolution HLA genotyping to investigate patterns of TCR occurrence. To decide whether each TCR beta V gene segment behaved as functional or pseudogenic, an earlier analysis of some 580 of the donors relied on high-throughput TCR beta sequencing. In addition to the first cohort of approximately 650 subjects, a separate validation cohort of 120 different subjects was used. The aim of the study was to test whether cataloging public T cell receptors could identify signatures of past pathogen exposure. Typing coverage differed by locus: A, B, C, DRB1 and DQB1 were typed in about 620-640 donors, DQA1 in about 560, DPA1 in approximately 600, and DPB1 in around 440. Roughly five DR-DQ haplotypes were treated as single units for association and clustering because of strong linkage in the cohort. Donor age, sex, ethnicity and CMV serostatus were compiled together with the repertoire data. Rather than drawing on any new phenotypic data, the later analysis identified candidate immune exposures from TCR beta sequences and the way those sequences occurred across donors. To predict cytomegalovirus infection status, the study brought together high-throughput TCR immunosequencing, statistical association of individual TCRs with disease status, and machine learning. Of the approximately 400 genotyped donors, 75% to 85% were placed in the genetic ancestry cluster associated with self-reported Caucasian donors. About 280 gigabases of sequencing data and around 88 million unique TCR sequences made up an early release that covered fewer than 650 HLA-typed donors. The study profiled the T cell repertoires of fewer than 850 subjects by immunosequencing and related them to cytomegalovirus serostatus. Results and caveats for the whole study, not just this receptor: When HLA alleles, especially DR and DQ, strongly co-occurred, attributing TCR associations to individual alleles was difficult. A later analysis reported that several top co-occurrence clusters appeared linked to parvovirus B19, influenza, CMV and Epstein-Barr virus. V-gene and J-gene trimming of TCR beta chains was associated with a missense DCLRE1C variant in a later genetic analysis, and the association was replicated in an independent cohort. According to a later analysis, TCR association rates differed among HLA loci, with DRB1 alleles showing the most associated TCRs and HLA-C alleles showing the fewest. The study gave a list of under 200 TCR beta chains associated with cytomegalovirus. It was suggested by the authors that the approach could potentially be generalized to other disease states and immunological phenotypes. Sequencing depth was assumed to be roughly uniform across donors in the presence/absence analyses, though that assumption may not hold. A further reported finding was that TCR beta sequences accurately predicted the HLA-A and HLA-B alleles for most subjects in the first cohort. A group of highly shared sequence variants was considered likely to be a technical artifact of the sequencing pipeline. Correlated functional status among segregating V segments might be attributable to linkage disequilibrium, but an unknown experimental factor could not be ruled out. Most CMV-associated TCR beta chains appeared to be HLA-restricted in a later analysis, and the HLA associations seemed to be driven largely by CMV exposure. Because counts were too low, seventeen rarely observed V segments, including chromosome 9 orphons, were excluded from the earlier analysis of some 590 of the donors. In a later analysis, HLA-associated TCR beta chains were found to be more clonally expanded and to have lower generation probabilities than equally common non-associated chains. Some IMGT-functional V segments, including TRBV6-2 and TRBV6-3, could not be distinguished by the 87-base-pair reads and were therefore excluded. Because HLA typing was unavailable for some donors at each locus, only the typed subset was used in association tests. This cohort had only TCR beta chains sequenced, and the lack of alpha or paired-chain data limited which features could be detected. In a later genetic analysis, fewer N-insertions in productive TCRs were reported among donors in an Asian-associated ancestry cluster than the approximately 670-donor mean. In a later analysis, some 17,000 TCR beta sequences were associated with specific HLA alleles at a false discovery rate of 0.05. An earlier analysis of 587 of the donors showed that most TCR beta V segments appeared in productive rearrangements either about 87% or about 30% of the time, which broadly matched IMGT annotations. Most TCR sequences were seen in very few donors, while some public TCRs were found in many individuals. Immune exposure information for the cohort was limited to CMV serostatus. In both the original and validation cohorts, the classifier was reported to diagnose cytomegalovirus status with high specificity and sensitivity. In vitro tests confirmed that a few of the cytomegalovirus-associated TCR beta chains recognize cytomegalovirus antigens.

Receptor libraries were prepared by the immunoSEQ multiplex PCR assay. The multiplex PCR relied on a mix of 60 forward primers for TCR Vbeta segments and 13 reverse primers for TCR Jbeta segments. The CDR3 region of rearranged TCR beta genes was amplified from genomic DNA with a multiplex PCR assay. Amplified TCR beta libraries were sequenced as 87-base-pair reads on the Illumina HiSeq System. Concerning the study's data processing: Across the 640 or so repertoires, a later analysis counted tens of millions of unique TCR beta chains, some 11 million of which were shared by at least two donors. A nearest-neighbor algorithm error-corrected the raw reads and collapsed the reads into unique sequences, merging closely related sequences to remove PCR and sequencing errors. Alignment of CDR3 sequences to IMGT reference sequences was used to assign V, D and J gene segments. For a sequence to be retained, at least a six-nucleotide match to both a V gene segment and a J gene segment was required. Rearrangements were classified as productive when the CDR3 lacked stop codons and remained in frame with V and J, and all other rearrangements were classified as non-productive. Following IMGT convention, CDR3 was defined as the stretch from the second conserved V-encoded cysteine to the conserved J-encoded phenylalanine. The earlier analysis of a few hundred of the donors excluded any sequence lacking an unambiguous match to a single V gene segment. In an earlier analysis of some 590 of the donors, V segments were called functional above 56.7% productive rearrangements and were called segregating when the between-donor standard deviation exceeded 5%. A statistical classification framework was developed to diagnose cytomegalovirus status using the catalog of TCR beta chain sequences. A later analysis assigned V and J genes by comparing TCR nucleotide sequences with IMGT/GENE-DB human TR gene sequences. The TCRdist pipeline was used in a later analysis to assign CDR3 sequences and most-parsimonious VDJ recombination scenarios. In a later analysis, every TCR beta chain was defined by the combination of its CDR3 amino acid sequence and its V-gene family, and reads without a unique V-gene family were dropped. To address suspected cross-contamination and a sequencing artifact, a later analysis removed 592 highly shared, low-generation-probability nucleotide sequences. In a later analysis, a clonal expansion index was calculated for each public chain from normalized within-repertoire ranks of inferred template counts. A later analysis computed generation probabilities with a VDJ recombination model fitted to out-of-frame rearrangements, and checked the results against IGoR. In a later analysis, TCR-TCR, TCR-HLA and TCR-CMV co-occurrence was scored with hypergeometric tests, and a repertoire-size bias correction was applied to TCR pairs. A later analysis estimated false discovery rates by permuting HLA or CMV assignments 20 times. In a later analysis, co-occurring TCRs were grouped using DBSCAN, with TCRdist sequence similarity added in when clustering inside HLA-allele-positive subsets. For co-occurrence clustering, repertoires with fewer than 30,000 or more than 120,000 public chains were excluded, along with roughly 5 repertoires with anomalous nucleotide sharing. TCRdb mirrors the immuneACCESS table, restricted to in-frame sequences. Some clones are absent from its copies; in checked studies, under half trace to an unresolved V gene, and the reason for the others is unknown. Clone size and the V and J calls come from that table; the DNA yielded D and trimming. A total of 95,000 to 150,000 clones appear in this sample, roughly 15% of them only once. The top ten constitute 1.9% of the sample.

The sequencing input was PBMCs. The sequence was obtained from a woman between 18 and 29 years old in good health and CMV-seronegative. The sequence links TRBV29-1 to TRBJ2-3, with 9 bases matching TRBD1. The CDR3 sequence is CSVERQGGTDTQYF. The nucleotides read TGCAGCGTTGAAAGACAGGGGGGCACAGATACGCAGTATTTT.